The 7 T cell receptor beta chains reported below all come from one sample, sequenced in a study of T cells in Graves' hyperthyroidism and ophthalmopathy. There were TCR beta CDR3 regions amplified from RNA transcripts. The HTBI primer set served for first-round RT-PCR of the TCR CDR3. TCRdb reprocessed the multiplex PCR reads with MiXCR, giving one entry per CDR3 protein. This table has nearly 250,000 distinct CDR3 sequences, more than 20% appearing once. Sequences were obtained from blood. Receptor source: a woman in her 40s with Graves' ophthalmopathy.

The J gene is TRBJ1-5, the V gene TRBV19, with 8 bases aligning to TRBD1. This CDR3 comprises 13 residues. The V and J ends lost 5 bases and 7 bases, in that order; junction bases with no gene match: 4. CDR1 and CDR2 from the germline V gene are LNHDA and SQIVND (reference sequence). CDR3: CASSSDRAQPQHF. The DNA for the CDR3 is TGTGCCAGTAGTTCGGACAGGGCCCAGCCCCAGCATTTT. The full variable domain, with the rest looked up from reference TRBV19 and TRBJ1-5, is DGGITQSPKYLFRKEGQNVTLSCEQNLNHDAMYWYRQDPGQGLRLIYYSQIVNDFQKGDIAEGYSVSREKKESFPLTVTSAQKNPTAFYLCASSSDRAQPQHFGDGTRLSIL.

This clonotype was seen ten or more times. The chain joins TRBV28 to TRBJ1-1; D not resolved. Trimming cost V 5 bases and J 0 bases, with 13 bases left between them. Looked up from germline, CDR1 is MDHEN and CDR2 is SYDVKM. The CDR3 spans 15 residues. DNA of the CDR3: TGTGCCAGCAGTCCACGGGGTGGGATGAACACTGAAGCTTTCTTT. Translating it yields CASSPRGGMNTEAFF.

This clonotype was detected many times. The gene calls are TRBV6-5 and TRBJ2-5; D is ambiguous. In germline, CDR1 is MNHEY, CDR2 SVGAGI. V lost 2 bases and J lost 4, with 8 bases in between. This CDR3 is 13 amino acids long. The CDR3 protein is CASSYGLGETQYF. The CDR3 DNA reads as TGTGCCAGCAGTTACGGGCTAGGAGAGACCCAGTACTTC.

This clonotype was found many times. The chain recombines TRBV11-1 with TRBJ2-5; D remains unclear. V gave up 7 bases and J gave up 0 bases, with 6 bases separating them. Germline assignment: CDR1 SGHAT and CDR2 FQDESV (reference sequence). The CDR3 has 12 amino acids. The CDR3 sequence: CASNGHQETQYF. For the CDR3, the DNA is TGTGCCAGCAATGGGCACCAAGAGACCCAGTACTTC.

This clonotype was picked up one time. The chain couples TRBV2 to TRBJ2-7, with 8 bases lining up with TRBD1. The CDR3 is 17 amino acids. The germline gives CDR1 SNHLY, CDR2 FYNNEI. The J segment lost 6 bases and the V segment lost 7 bases, leaving 20 bases of the junction unmatched. CDR3 amino acids: CASIRSRDRFGGSEQYF. Written as DNA, the CDR3 is TGTGCCAGCATTCGGTCCCGGGACAGGTTTGGGGGCTCCGAGCAGTACTTC.

This clonotype was counted at least ten times. The rearrangement uses TRBV20-1 and TRBJ2-5; 9 bases agree with TRBD2. Looked up from germline, CDR1 is DFQATT and CDR2 is SNEGSKA (reference sequence). Trimming took 4 bases from V and 2 from J; bases not matched to a gene: 5. This CDR3 spans 14 amino acids. The CDR3 loop is CSATAGGRQETQYF. As DNA, the CDR3 is TGCAGTGCTACCGCGGGAGGGAGACAAGAGACCCAGTACTTC.

Ten or more counts support this clonotype. The chain employs TRBV2 and TRBJ2-7; possibly TRBD1 for D (6 bases). The V end lost 7 bases, the J end lost 5 bases, and 15 bases lay between the germline ends. Germline V gene lookup returns CDR1 SNHLY and CDR2 FYNNEI. This CDR3 is built from 13 residues. As DNA, the CDR3 is TGTGCCAGCACGGGACATGTAGTCCACGAGCAGTACTTC. It is translated as CASTGHVVHEQYF. The whole variable domain, remainder taken from reference TRBV2 and TRBJ2-7, is EPEVTQTPSHQVTQMGQEVILRCVPISNHLYFYWYRQILGQKVEFLVSFYNNEISEKSEIFDDQFSVERPDGSNFTLKIRSTKLEDSAMYFCASTGHVVHEQYFGPGTRLTVT.